These 11 T cell receptor beta chains were sequenced from one sample in a study of cytomegalovirus exposure and HLA in healthy donors. The PCR employed 60 Vbeta primers together with 13 Jbeta primers. Generated by immunoSEQ multiplex PCR, the TCRdb table keeps only in-frame clones and is missing some. The sample holds around 200,000 clones; approximately 79% are singletons and the top ten take approximately 1.8%. Sequences were obtained from PBMCs. The receptors derive from a male donor in good health and CMV-seronegative.

The count of this clone is one. The rearrangement links TRBV7-2 to TRBJ2-2; D is possibly TRBD1 (5 bases). Trimming cost V 0 bases and J 4 bases, with 18 bases left between them. From germline, CDR1 is SGHTA and CDR2 FQGNSA. This CDR3 contains 18 residues. CDR3 in amino acids: CASSLAFRTRLRTGELFF. The CDR3 nucleotides read TGTGCCAGCAGCTTAGCATTCCGGACACGCCTGCGCACCGGGGAGCTGTTTTTT.

V and J are TRBV28 and TRBJ2-6; 12 bases fit TRBD1. Germline V lookup: CDR1 MDHEN, CDR2 SYDVKM. CDR3 length equals 18 residues. J lost 3 bases, V lost 3 bases, and 6 bases had no gene match. The CDR3 sequence: CASSFSGQGAGGANVLTF. DNA for the CDR3: TGTGCCAGCAGTTTCTCGGGACAGGGGGCGGGTGGGGCCAACGTCCTGACTTTC. The variable domain in full, completed from reference TRBV28 and TRBJ2-6, reads DVKVTQSSRYLVKRTGEKVFLECVQDMDHENMFWYRQDPGLGLRLIYFSYDVKMKEKGDIPEGYSVSREKKERFSLILESASTNQTSMYLCASSFSGQGAGGANVLTFGAGSRLTVL.

This sequence joins TRBV7-9 and TRBJ1-1; D possibly corresponds to TRBD1 (6 bases). There are 18 residues in the CDR3. Per germline, CDR1 SEHNR and CDR2 FQNEAQ (reference sequence). V lost 5 bases, J lost 0 bases, and 22 bases lay in between. CDR3 nucleotide sequence: TGTGCCAGCAGCCCGTCCCGGGACACTTCCCCCTTGAACACTGAAGCTTTCTTT. Translation: CASSPSRDTSPLNTEAFF.

The chain recombines TRBV27 with TRBJ2-7, with D perhaps matching TRBD2 (5 bases). Germline V CDR1 and CDR2: MNHEY, SMNVEV (reference sequence). Trimming pared 6 bases from V and 0 bases from J, leaving 9 bases between. The CDR3 has 13 amino acids. CDR3 loop: CASREVSSYEQYF. CDR3 nucleotide sequence: TGTGCCAGCAGGGAGGTAAGCTCCTACGAGCAGTACTTC.

Of note for this clone: The sample has other DNA sequences that encode this CDR3 too. J is TRBJ1-1 and V is TRBV9; D unclear. Trimming left V 5 bases short and J 0 bases short, with 5 bases between. The germline gives CDR1 SGDLS, CDR2 YYNGEE. The CDR3 is 12 amino acids. CDR3: CASSAMNTEAFF. CDR3 DNA sequence: TGTGCCAGCAGTGCTATGAACACTGAAGCTTTCTTT.

The rearrangement links TRBV6-1 to TRBJ2-7; perhaps TRBD1 as D (6 bases). V lost 6 bases and J lost 5, with 11 bases in between. Germline CDR1 reads MNHNS; CDR2 reads SASEGT. CDR3 size: 12 residues. The CDR3 protein is CASRRGGDEQYF. The CDR3 DNA sequence: TGTGCCAGCAGAAGAGGGGGAGACGAGCAGTACTTC.

V usage is TRBV18 and J usage is TRBJ1-2; 8 bases line up with TRBD1. Germline CDR1 reads KGHSH; CDR2 reads LQKENI. The ends lost 8 bases at V and 2 bases at J; junction bases unmatched: 13. The CDR3 loop spans 16 amino acids. The CDR3 sequence is CASPTDKDRANYGYTF. In DNA, the CDR3 is TGTGCCAGCCCAACAGATAAGGACAGGGCAAACTATGGCTACACCTTC.

The chain couples TRBV6-5 to TRBJ2-7, with D possibly TRBD1 on 6 matching bases. V was cut by 6 bases and J by 2 bases, with 11 bases left in between. Germline assignment: CDR1 MNHEY and CDR2 SVGAGI. The CDR3 is 13 residues long. The CDR3 coding sequence is TGTGCCAGCAGCCGGGACAAACCCTACGAGCAGTACTTC. This encodes CASSRDKPYEQYF.

This chain connects TRBV5-5 to TRBJ2-7; no reliable D call. Trimming took 1 base from V and 4 from J, leaving 6 bases between them. Per the germline V gene, CDR1 is SGHKS and CDR2 is YYEKEE (reference sequence). This CDR3 has 12 amino acids. The CDR3 DNA reads as TGTGCCAGCAGCTTGCCGAGTTACGAGCAGTACTTC. Its protein is CASSLPSYEQYF.

The J gene is TRBJ2-5, the V gene TRBV7-6, with a tentative D call TRBD2 (6 bases). Germline values: CDR1 SGHVS, CDR2 FNYEAQ. Trimming took off 5 bases at V and 2 bases at J, with 18 bases between the two ends. This CDR3 is 16 amino acids long. CDR3: CASSAPGGAQQETQYF. The DNA for the CDR3 is TGTGCCAGCAGCGCCCCCGGAGGGGCACAACAAGAGACCCAGTACTTC.

The chain uses TRBV28 and TRBJ1-1, with TRBD1 as a possible D gene (6 bases). From germline, CDR1 is MDHEN and CDR2 SYDVKM. This CDR3 contains 13 residues. V was trimmed by 8 bases and J by 5 bases, leaving 15 bases between them. CDR3 DNA: TGTGCCAGCGGTGGGGGGGGCTGGACTGAAGCTTTCTTT. Translation gives CASGGGGWTEAFF.